Listed below are T cell receptor beta chains from one sample, sequenced in a study of blood T cell repertoires in COVID-19. Produced via immunoSEQ multiplex PCR; TCRdb's table is partial and in-frame only. The repertoire holds fewer than 350,000 clones, with approximately 88% as singletons. The sequencing input was PBMCs or T cells enriched from blood (not recorded which). Receptor source: a man aged 55 to 70 who had recovered from COVID-19. The CDR3 runs from the conserved cysteine through the conserved F or W. The D gene is left open where the match is weak. Only part of the rows carry a size: once, few, many, or a class if the clone is expanded.

J | D | V | size | length | DNA | CDR3
TRBJ1-6 | . | TRBV2 | . | 15 | TGTGCCAGCAGTGAAGTCAGGGGACGAAATTCACCCCTCCACTTT | CASSEVRGRNSPLHF
TRBJ2-7 | . | TRBV4-1 | . | 12 | TGCGCCAGCAGCCAAGGAGCATATGAGCAGTACTTC | CASSQGAYEQYF
TRBJ2-7 | . | TRBV19 | . | 14 | TGTGCCAGTAGTATACAGGGAGGAGCGATCGAGCAGTACTTC | CASSIQGGAIEQYF
TRBJ1-1 | . | TRBV28 | . | 13 | TGTGCCAGCAGTTTAGTCGGGGGGACTGAAGCTTTCTTT | CASSLVGGTEAFF
TRBJ1-1 | . | TRBV7-3 | . | 15 | TGTGCCAGCAGCTTAGGTGGTGGGAGGAACACTGAAGCTTTCTTT | CASSLGGGRNTEAFF
TRBJ1-2 | TRBD1 | TRBV2 | few | 16 | TGTGCCAGCAGTGTCAGGGGGCCCGACAGCTACCGAGGCTACACCTTC | CASSVRGPDSYRGYTF
TRBJ1-1 | . | TRBV28 | . | 16 | TGTGCCAGCAGTTTACGTCCCCCAGGCACGAACACTGAAGCTTTCTTT | CASSLRPPGTNTEAFF
TRBJ1-3 | . | TRBV28 | . | 17 | TGTGCCAGCAGTTTAGGCGGACAGCCCCTTGGGGGAAACACCATATATTTT | CASSLGGQPLGGNTIYF
TRBJ2-1 | TRBD2 | TRBV11-2 | . | 15 | TGTGCCAGCAGCACAGGACTAGCGGGAGGTACCGAGCAGTTCTTC | CASSTGLAGGTEQFF
TRBJ2-1 | . | TRBV29-1 | . | 12 | TGCAGCTCGTGCCTAGTGGACAATGAGCAGTTCTTC | CSSCLVDNEQFF
TRBJ2-3 | TRBD1 | TRBV9 | . | 18 | TGTGCCAGCAGCGTAGCGCCGAGAACAGGGGAAGGCACAGATACGCAGTATTTT | CASSVAPRTGEGTDTQYF
TRBJ2-4 | . | TRBV7-3 | . | 14 | TGTGCCAGCAGCCCTAGCGCAGCCAAAAACATTCAGTACTTC | CASSPSAAKNIQYF
TRBJ2-7 | TRBD1 | TRBV13 | . | 14 | TGTGCCAGCAGCCAGGGACAGGAGTTCAACGAGCAGTACTTC | CASSQGQEFNEQYF
TRBJ2-3 | TRBD2 | TRBV19 | . | 15 | TGTGCCAGTAGTTTCCGAACTAGCGGGACAGATACGCAGTATTTT | CASSFRTSGTDTQYF
TRBJ2-1 | . | TRBV7-2 | . | 15 | TGTGCCAGCAGCGCCCCGGGACCCCGAGGGGGTGAGCAGTTCTTC | CASSAPGPRGGEQFF
TRBJ1-1 | TRBD1 | TRBV6-5 | . | 15 | TGTGCCAGCAGGACAGGGCTCAACATGAACACTGAAGCTTTCTTT | CASRTGLNMNTEAFF
TRBJ2-3 | TRBD2 | TRBV6-5 | . | 14 | TGTGCCAGCAAGACTAGCGGGAGAACAGATACGCAGTATTTT | CASKTSGRTDTQYF
TRBJ1-1 | . | TRBV5-1 | . | 17 | TGCGCCAGCAGCTCGGACGGAATTGGACAGTCGAACACTGAAGCTTTCTTT | CASSSDGIGQSNTEAFF
TRBJ1-2 | TRBD1 | TRBV19 | . | 15 | TGTGCCAGTAGTATAACAGCCGGGACAGGGGGCGTCTACACCTTC | CASSITAGTGGVYTF
TRBJ2-1 | TRBD1 | TRBV3-1/TRBV3-2 | . | 13 | TGTGCCGAGCTCCGGGACAGGGGTAATGAGCAGTTCTTC | CAELRDRGNEQFF
TRBJ2-1 | TRBD2 | TRBV7-2 | . | 15 | TGTGCCAGCAGCTTAGGGTGGGGGGGAGGCAATGAGCAGTTCTTC | CASSLGWGGGNEQFF
TRBJ1-2 | . | TRBV28 | . | 17 | TGTGCCAGCAGTACTCGGATAGGGGCCGCAGGATTGCATGGCTACACCTTC | CASSTRIGAAGLHGYTF
TRBJ1-4 | TRBD1 | TRBV5-1 | once | 15 | TGCGCCAGCAGCTCACAGGGGGTGGGTAATGAAAAACTGTTTTTT | CASSSQGVGNEKLFF
TRBJ1-4 | TRBD1 | TRBV6-5 | . | 15 | TGTGCCAGCAGTTACATGACAGGGGGTACTGAAAAACTGTTTTTT | CASSYMTGGTEKLFF
TRBJ1-2 | . | TRBV29-1 | . | 8 | TGCAGCGTTGACAACTACACCTTC | CSVDNYTF
TRBJ2-7 | . | TRBV19 | . | 13 | TGTGCCAGTAGTATAGGCGGGGCTGGCGAGCAGTACTTC | CASSIGGAGEQYF
TRBJ1-2 | TRBD1 | TRBV23-1 | . | 13 | TGCGCCAGCCCGGGACAGGGGATCTATGGCTACACCTTC | CASPGQGIYGYTF
TRBJ1-1 | . | TRBV30 | . | 13 | TGTGCCTGGAGTGTACTTGTGAACACTGAAGCTTTCTTT | CAWSVLVNTEAFF
TRBJ1-5 | TRBD1 | TRBV19 | . | 15 | TGTGCCAGTAGCGGGACAGGGTCGTTCAATCAGCCCCAGCATTTT | CASSGTGSFNQPQHF
TRBJ2-2 | TRBD1 | TRBV28 | . | 17 | TGTGCCAGCAGTTCCAATGGACGGGACAGGGGTTCCGGGGAGCTGTTTTTT | CASSSNGRDRGSGELFF
TRBJ2-1 | TRBD1 | TRBV5-1 | . | 15 | TGCGCCAGCAGCCCCAGGACAGGAACCTACAATGAGCAGTTCTTC | CASSPRTGTYNEQFF
TRBJ1-5 | . | TRBV28 | . | 14 | TGTGCCAGCAGTCTGCGGGGTTTCAATCAGCCCCAGCATTTT | CASSLRGFNQPQHF
TRBJ2-5 | . | TRBV18 | . | 13 | TGTGCCAGCTCACCAGCTCAGGGAGAGACCCAGTACTTC | CASSPAQGETQYF
TRBJ2-7 | . | TRBV5-1 | . | 15 | TGCGCCAGCAGCTTGGGGGGCGCAAGCCCCTACGAGCAGTACTTC | CASSLGGASPYEQYF
TRBJ2-5 | TRBD2 | TRBV24-1 | . | 11 | TGTGCCACAGCGGGAGGCGAGACCCAGTACTTC | CATAGGETQYF
TRBJ1-4 | TRBD1 | TRBV5-1 | . | 17 | TGCGCCAGCAGCTTGGGGCAGGGGGCGTTTTTTAATGAAAAACTGTTTTTT | CASSLGQGAFFNEKLFF
TRBJ1-3 | . | TRBV7-9 | . | 12 | TGTGCCAGCAGCTTAGAGGGGACAAGTCCATATTTT | CASSLEGTSPYF
TRBJ2-1 | TRBD1 | TRBV28 | . | 13 | TGTGCCAGCATGGGGACAGCGCCGTTTGAGCAGTTCTTC | CASMGTAPFEQFF
TRBJ1-6 | . | TRBV5-4 | . | 14 | TGTGCCAGCAGCGGGGATCCCGGGGATTCACCCCTCCACTTT | CASSGDPGDSPLHF
TRBJ1-1 | TRBD1 | TRBV13 | . | 14 | TGTGCCAGCAGGTCCGGGACAGGGCTCACTGAAGCTTTCTTT | CASRSGTGLTEAFF
TRBJ2-7 | TRBD1 | TRBV5-1 | . | 14 | TGCGCCAGCAGCTTCGGGACAGACCAATACGAGCAGTACTTC | CASSFGTDQYEQYF
TRBJ2-3 | TRBD2 | TRBV5-4 | once | 17 | TGTGCCAGCAGCTTGGGGGGACTAGTAATGAGCACAGATACGCAGTATTTT | CASSLGGLVMSTDTQYF
TRBJ2-7 | TRBD2 | TRBV7-9 | . | 16 | TGTGCCAGCAGTCCTCCTGGGACTAGCGGACGTACGAAGCAGTACTTC | CASSPPGTSGRTKQYF